A single sample gave rise to the 23 T cell receptor beta chains below, sequenced in a study of cytomegalovirus exposure and HLA in healthy donors. The PCR used 60 Vbeta and 13 Jbeta primers. The assay was immunoSEQ multiplex PCR, and TCRdb's table has in-frame clones only and misses some. There are fewer than 150,000 clones in the sample; 65% to 85% occur only once, and 15% to 20% lies in the top ten. The sequenced sample consisted of PBMCs. Receptors were obtained from a man aged 50 to 59 in good health and CMV-seropositive.

V and J are TRBV6-5 and TRBJ2-7, with TRBD1 identical over 9 bases. The CDR3 is 15 residues long. Germline assignment: CDR1 MNHEY and CDR2 SVGAGI. With 1 base clipped from V and 6 bases from J, the junction kept 7 bases outside the gene matches. The chain's CDR3 is CASSYLDRGRSEQYF. CDR3 DNA sequence: TGTGCCAGCAGTTACTTGGACAGGGGCAGAAGCGAGCAGTACTTC.

This clone has only a few counts. The chain is built from TRBV2 and TRBJ2-2, with 8 bases identical to TRBD1. V dropped 6 bases and J dropped 3; count of bases not matched to a gene: 3. This CDR3 has 14 residues. Per germline, CDR1 SNHLY and CDR2 FYNNEI. In DNA, the CDR3 is TGTGCCAGCAGGGGACAGGTTTACACCGGGGAGCTGTTTTTT. Protein: CASRGQVYTGELFF.

In nucleotides, the CDR3 is TGCGCCAGCAGGGAGGGGTCGGGGGAGCAGTACTTC. Its protein product is CASREGSGEQYF. This rearrangement joins TRBV10-2 to TRBJ2-7, with a weak D call TRBD2 (6 bases). Germline CDR1 is WSHSY and CDR2 is SAAADI. This CDR3 contains 12 residues. Trimming removed 6 bases at V and 7 bases at J, with 13 bases between.

The rearrangement joins TRBV27 to TRBJ1-2, with D possibly being TRBD1 (5 bases). Trimming removed 4 bases at V and 8 bases at J, with 20 bases between. This CDR3 comprises 15 residues. From germline, CDR1 is MNHEY and CDR2 SMNVEV (reference sequence). CDR3 bases: TGTGCCAGCAGTTCCCCCCCGACCGGGGGTGGAGGCTACACCTTC. Its translation: CASSSPPTGGGGYTF.

The chain combines TRBV19 with TRBJ2-5; 8 nucleotides match TRBD1. Germline CDR1 and CDR2: LNHDA and SQIVND (reference sequence). CDR3 length: 13 amino acids. J was trimmed by 5 bases and V by 9 bases; bases with no gene match: 8. The CDR3 DNA reads as TGTGCCAGCGGACAGGGCTCGTACGAGACCCAGTACTTC. This codes for CASGQGSYETQYF.

On this clone itself: Within the sample, other DNA sequences also encode this same CDR3. The chain joins TRBV12-2 to TRBJ2-4; the DNA was not used to check the table's D call, TRBD1. TRBV12-2 is a pseudogene locus. The CDR3 extends over 18 amino acids. CDR3 coding DNA: TGTGCAAGTCGCCCCGAGGACAGGCCCTTTCTAGCCAAAAACATTCAGTACTTC. Encoded protein: CASRPEDRPFLAKNIQYF.

The chain joins TRBV29-1 to TRBJ1-2; 10 bases agree with TRBD1. Germline assignment: CDR1 SQVTM and CDR2 ANQGSEA. J gave up 4 bases and V 4 bases, and 3 bases lay outside the gene matches. The CDR3 has 13 residues. The CDR3 DNA follows: TGCAGCGTTGGGACAGGGGGAGTCTATGGCTACACCTTC. Protein: CSVGTGGVYGYTF.

This chain connects TRBV23-1 to TRBJ1-1; 11 bases fit TRBD1. TRBV23-1 carries the ORF label, with uncertain function. CDR3 length: 13 residues. CDR3 bases: TGCGAAGGACAGGGGGCTGGGAACACTGAAGCTTTCTTT. Translation: CEGQGAGNTEAFF.

The genes are TRBV19 and TRBJ2-2, with no clear D. The CDR3 extends over 15 amino acids. Germline loops: CDR1 LNHDA, CDR2 SQIVND (reference sequence). V lost 2 bases and J lost 2, with 9 bases in between. The CDR3 region is CASSITNRNTGELFF. The CDR3 nucleotides are TGTGCCAGTAGTATAACGAACAGAAACACCGGGGAGCTGTTTTTT.

CDR3 residues: CASTRRSRDNEQFF. CDR3 bases: TGTGCCAGCACACGGAGATCCAGGGACAATGAGCAGTTCTTC. V is TRBV2 and J is TRBJ2-1; D may be TRBD1 (5 bases). The V gene lost 7 bases and the J gene lost 5 bases, with 15 bases spanning the gap. Germline values: CDR1 SNHLY, CDR2 FYNNEI. This CDR3 has 14 residues.

V and J are TRBV27 and TRBJ2-1; perhaps TRBD2 as D (7 bases). Trimming stripped 8 bases from V and 8 bases from J, with 19 bases between. This CDR3 comprises 14 residues. The V gene's germline CDR1 is MNHEY and CDR2 SMNVEV (reference sequence). The CDR3 spells CASFDGGRIDEQFF. Here the CDR3 DNA reads TGTGCCAGCTTTGACGGGGGGCGCATCGATGAGCAGTTCTTC.

The V and J genes are TRBV7-6 and TRBJ2-5; no clear D. V was shortened by 1 base and J by 2 bases, with 5 bases between the two germline ends. Looked up from germline, CDR1 is SGHVS and CDR2 is FNYEAQ. The CDR3 contains 13 residues. Written as DNA, the CDR3 is TGTGCCAGCAGCTTAGGAGTACAAGAGACCCAGTACTTC. This codes for CASSLGVQETQYF.

Remarks on this clone: Other DNA variants within this sample encode the same CDR3. The CDR3, as DNA: TGTGCCAGCAGCTTGGGCCAGGGGTCCTACAATGAGCAGTTCTTC. Translated: CASSLGQGSYNEQFF. The chain combines TRBV5-4 with TRBJ2-1; weak D call: TRBD1 (6 bases). CDR3 size: 15 residues. Trimming took off 0 bases at V and 1 base at J, with 8 bases between the two ends. Germline values: CDR1 SGHNT, CDR2 YYREEE (reference sequence).

The V gene is TRBV7-9, the J gene TRBJ2-2, with D perhaps TRBD2 (5 bases). CDR3 length: 14 residues. Germline-derived CDR1 and CDR2 are SEHNR and FQNEAQ (reference sequence). Trimming pared 2 bases from V and 3 bases from J, leaving 7 bases between. The CDR3 bases are TGTGCCAGCAGCTTATTGGGAGACACCGGGGAGCTGTTTTTT. It specifies CASSLLGDTGELFF. Based on the CDR3 plus reference TRBV7-9 and TRBJ2-2, the full variable domain is DTGVSQNPRHKITKRGQNVTFRCDPISEHNRLYWYRQTLGQGPEFLTYFQNEAQLEKSRLLSDRFSAERPKGSFSTLEIQRTEQGDSAMYLCASSLLGDTGELFFGEGSRLTVL.

This clone was seen only a few times. CDR3 sequence (DNA): TGCAGGCCGACAGCTTACACTGAAGCTTTCTTT. It codes for CRPTAYTEAFF. V gene TRBV20-1 combines with J gene TRBJ1-1; a weak D match, TRBD1 (5 bases). The V gene's germline CDR1 is DFQATT and CDR2 SNEGSKA (reference sequence). The CDR3 totals 11 residues.

The V call is TRBV27, the J call TRBJ2-6; possible D gene TRBD1, 6 bases. CDR3 length: 17 amino acids. Deletions cut 5 bases from V and 0 bases from J, with 14 bases between. The germline V gene encodes CDR1 MNHEY and CDR2 SMNVEV (reference sequence). The CDR3 reads CASSPGHGSSGANVLTF. CDR3 in DNA: TGTGCCAGCAGTCCGGGACATGGTAGCTCTGGGGCCAACGTCCTGACTTTC.

V gene TRBV11-2 combines with J gene TRBJ2-1; TRBD2 agrees at 7 bases. Per germline, CDR1 SGHAT and CDR2 FQNNGV. Germline trimming cut 1 base from V and 9 bases from J; bases unmatched to any gene: 6. The CDR3 extends over 14 amino acids. The CDR3 here is CASSLAAGVLEQFF. CDR3 DNA: TGTGCCAGCAGCTTAGCGGCGGGAGTGCTTGAGCAGTTCTTC.

The rearrangement joins TRBV6-6 to TRBJ2-2, with D perhaps matching TRBD2 (5 bases). The CDR3 runs to 14 residues. Germline CDR1 and CDR2: MNHNY and SVGAGI (reference sequence). V shed 5 bases and J shed 5 bases, with 12 bases lying between them. The DNA for the CDR3 is TGTGCCAGCAGTAGACTGACGGGGACCGGGGAGCTGTTTTTT. Translation: CASSRLTGTGELFF.

CDR3 in DNA: TGTGCCAGCACGACCGGGACAGGGGGCAATTGGGCATACAATGAGCAGTTCTTC. As protein: CASTTGTGGNWAYNEQFF. The V gene is TRBV18, the J gene TRBJ2-1; 12 bases are a match to TRBD1. V was clipped by 8 bases and J by 4 bases; unmatched bases: 15. This CDR3 has 18 amino acids. Germline CDR1 is KGHSH and CDR2 is LQKENI.

V gene TRBV28 combines with J gene TRBJ2-7; D is possibly TRBD2 (5 bases). The germline V and J ends were trimmed by 3 bases and 7 bases, with 13 bases remaining between them. This CDR3 has 13 amino acids. The germline gives CDR1 MDHEN, CDR2 SYDVKM. For the CDR3, the DNA is TGTGCCAGCAGTTTGCTAGCTTCGGGGGAGCAGTACTTC. Encoded protein: CASSLLASGEQYF.

This clone was picked up one time. V usage is TRBV10-3 and J usage is TRBJ2-7; 7 positions agree with TRBD1. Unmatched junction bases numbered 11, after V lost 3 bases and J lost 3 bases. This CDR3 spans 16 amino acids. Germline assignment: CDR1 ENHRY and CDR2 SYGVKD. DNA of the CDR3: TGTGCCATCAGTGACCCCCCGAAGGGGGCCCACTACGAGCAGTACTTC. This sequence encodes CAISDPPKGAHYEQYF.

The rearrangement joins TRBV28 to TRBJ2-2, with 7 nucleotides matching TRBD1. Trimming cost V 8 bases and J 2 bases; bases outside gene matches: 8. From germline, CDR1 is MDHEN and CDR2 SYDVKM. The CDR3 sequence is 15 residues long. The CDR3 DNA follows: TGTGCCAGCCAAACCGGGACAGATAACACCGGGGAGCTGTTTTTT. Amino acids: CASQTGTDNTGELFF.

The CDR3 DNA sequence: TGTGCCAGCAGCCCGATGACAGCTACCGGGGAGCTGTTTTTT. The encoded protein is CASSPMTATGELFF. The chain recombines TRBV11-3 with TRBJ2-2, with a possible D match to TRBD1 (5 bases). This CDR3 has 14 residues. CDR1 and CDR2 (germline): SGHNT, YENEEA. V shed 5 bases and J shed 5 bases, with 12 bases lying between them.